This TCR beta chain was recovered during a study of preoperative IRX-2 immunotherapy in early breast cancer. The method was immunoSEQ multiplex PCR; TCRdb's version includes in-frame clones alone and lacks a portion of them. The sample carries 3,000 to 4,000 clones, roughly 78% recorded once. Regarding treatment: preoperative locoregional IRX-2 cytokine immunotherapy. Preoperative locoregional IRX-2 cytokine immunotherapy was tested in the phase Ib source study. The CDR3 totals 17 residues. In germline, CDR1 is SGHNT, CDR2 YENEEA. Trimming at V came to 1 base and at J to 3 bases, leaving 7 bases not matched to a gene.

The chain has TRBV11-3 and TRBJ2-3; the match to TRBD2 covers 10 bases. The clonotype comes from a human donor with breast cancer. The starting material was tumor tissue, obtained after IRX-2 immunotherapy. The CDR3 DNA is TGTGCCAGCAGCTTAGGGCCAGCGGGGGGGAGGACAGATACGCAGTATTTT. This gives the protein CASSLGPAGGRTDTQYF.